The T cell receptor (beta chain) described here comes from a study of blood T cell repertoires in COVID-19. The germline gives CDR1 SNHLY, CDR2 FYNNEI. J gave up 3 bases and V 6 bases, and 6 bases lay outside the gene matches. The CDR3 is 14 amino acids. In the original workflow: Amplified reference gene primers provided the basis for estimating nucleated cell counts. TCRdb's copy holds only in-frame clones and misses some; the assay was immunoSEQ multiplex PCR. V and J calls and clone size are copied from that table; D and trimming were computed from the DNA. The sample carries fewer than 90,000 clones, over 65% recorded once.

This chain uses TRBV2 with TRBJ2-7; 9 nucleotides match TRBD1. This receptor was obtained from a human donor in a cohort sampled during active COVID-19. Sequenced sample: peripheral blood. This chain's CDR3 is CASSPGTGNYEQYF. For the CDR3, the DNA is TGTGCCAGCAGCCCCGGGACAGGGAACTACGAGCAGTACTTC. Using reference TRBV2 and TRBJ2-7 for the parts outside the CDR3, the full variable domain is EPEVTQTPSHQVTQMGQEVILRCVPISNHLYFYWYRQILGQKVEFLVSFYNNEISEKSEIFDDQFSVERPDGSNFTLKIRSTKLEDSAMYFCASSPGTGNYEQYFGPGTRLTVT.